The TCR beta chain under discussion was sequenced for a study of blood T cell repertoires in COVID-19. Study-level information: Sites across the United States, Italy and Spain contributed samples from acute and convalescent COVID-19. In each case, the material was cDNA or gDNA derived from T cells, B-cell-depleted T cells, or PBMCs.

Authors' analysis steps: Researchers report that nucleated cell counts were estimated from reference gene primer amplification. TCRdb's table, derived via immunoSEQ multiplex PCR, lists solely in-frame clones and lacks some. The V and J calls and the clone size are those of that table, but D and trimming were determined from the DNA. The table records some 200,000 clones, around 81% of them present only once. V dropped 4 bases and J dropped 7; count of bases not matched to a gene: 3. Germline-derived CDR1 and CDR2 are LGHDT and YNNKEL (reference sequence). CDR3 length equals 15 residues. The clonotype comes from a woman in her 70s with acute or convalescent COVID-19. The sequenced material came from peripheral blood. V and J are TRBV3-1 (or the pseudogene TRBV3-2) and TRBJ1-6, with 11 bases aligning to TRBD1. CDR3: CASSPGTGGNSPLHF. In DNA form, the CDR3 reads TGTGCCAGCAGCCCTGGGACAGGGGGGAATTCACCCCTCCACTTT.